The 22 T cell receptor beta chains listed next were all sequenced from one sample in a study of shared clonotypes between healthy human individuals (TCRdb year 2020). The library was obtained by the immunoSEQ multiplex PCR assay. TCRdb limited this immuneACCESS table to in-frame rearrangements with V and J called. A share of clones is missing; checked studies link under half to unresolved V genes, and the rest is unexplained. Counted in this sample were some 1 million clones; 70% to 80% of them appeared once. Approximately 1.5% of the sample belongs to the ten largest clones. The sequencing input was memory CD4+ T cells sorted from blood. This sample's cell subset or site label indicates: CD45RA-negative fraction. Source of these receptors: a man aged 18 to 29 in good health.

As for this clone: The identical CDR3 is also encoded by other nucleotide sequences in the sample. The chain combines TRBV29-1 with TRBJ2-5; D is uncertain. The CDR3 is 11 residues long. Germline CDR1 SQVTM, CDR2 ANQGSEA. Trimming cost V 3 bases and J 5 bases, with 7 bases left between them. The CDR3 is CSVEPGETQYF. CDR3 in DNA: TGCAGCGTTGAGCCGGGTGAGACCCAGTACTTC. Full variable domain (remainder filled in from reference TRBV29-1 and TRBJ2-5): SAVISQKPSRDICQRGTSLTIQCQVDSQVTMMFWYRQQPGQSLTLIATANQGSEATYESGFVIDKFPISRPNLTFSTLTVSNMSPEDSSIYLCSVEPGETQYFGPGTRLLVL.

The genes are TRBV6-6 and TRBJ2-6, with unresolved D. This CDR3 has 15 amino acids. The V gene lost 5 bases and the J gene lost 0 bases, with 8 bases spanning the gap. The germline V gene encodes CDR1 MNHNY and CDR2 SVGAGI (reference sequence). The CDR3 spells CASSTTDSGANVLTF. The CDR3 DNA reads TGTGCCAGCAGTACGACGGACTCTGGGGCCAACGTCCTGACTTTC.

The rearrangement joins TRBV15 to TRBJ1-1; D not resolved. CDR1 is LNHNV and CDR2 is YYDKDF in the germline V gene (reference sequence). The CDR3 runs 14 residues. The ends were cut back, 0 bases at V and 1 base at J, with 6 bases in the middle. The CDR3 sequence: CATSRDQWNTEAFF. The CDR3 DNA follows: TGTGCCACCAGCAGAGATCAGTGGAACACTGAAGCTTTCTTT.

This chain's CDR3 is CASSPRTSGSEYF. CDR3 nucleotide sequence: TGTGCCAGCAGCCCTCGGACTAGCGGGAGTGAGTATTTT. V and J are TRBV9 and TRBJ2-3; TRBD2 matches at 13 bases. This CDR3 region has 13 residues. Per the germline V gene, CDR1 is SGDLS and CDR2 is YYNGEE. The J segment lost 13 bases and the V segment lost 4 bases, leaving 6 bases of the junction unmatched.

DNA of the CDR3: TGTGCCAGCAGCCCCAACGTCGGGGGTAATTCACCCCTCCACTTT. Residues: CASSPNVGGNSPLHF. The chain combines TRBV28 with TRBJ1-6, with D perhaps matching TRBD1 (5 bases). The germline V gene encodes CDR1 MDHEN and CDR2 SYDVKM. This CDR3 contains 15 residues. V dropped 6 bases and J dropped 6 bases, with 15 bases sitting between them.

This clone was picked up one time. The rearrangement joins TRBV6-1 to TRBJ2-1; 7 bases agree with TRBD2. Trimming took 1 base from V and 4 from J; bases not matched to a gene: 4. CDR1 is MNHNS, CDR2 SASEGT, per germline. This CDR3 is built from 15 residues. The CDR3 bases are TGTGCCAGCAGTGAAGGGGGGACTAATTACAATGAGCAGTTCTTC. It specifies CASSEGGTNYNEQFF.

Regarding this clone: Distinct nucleotide sequences in the sample also encode this CDR3. The chain joins TRBV7-2 to TRBJ2-7; 9 nucleotides agree with TRBD1. From germline, CDR1 is SGHTA and CDR2 FQGNSA. This CDR3 has 14 residues. V lost 5 bases, J lost 4 bases, and 6 bases stayed unmatched. The CDR3 coding sequence is TGTGCCAGCAGCCCCAACAGGGGGCCGTACGAGCAGTACTTC. This translates into CASSPNRGPYEQYF.

The chain carries TRBV6-1 and TRBJ2-3; D possibly corresponds to TRBD2 (7 bases). There are 15 residues in the CDR3. Trimming left V 2 bases short and J 2 bases short, with 11 bases between. CDR1 and CDR2 from the germline V gene are MNHNS and SASEGT. Here the CDR3 reads CASSERGAPTDTQYF. Here the CDR3 DNA reads TGTGCCAGCAGTGAACGGGGGGCACCCACAGATACGCAGTATTTT.

For this clone: A read error may explain this, as a much larger clone is one base away. The chain carries TRBV19 and TRBJ2-5; D not certain. Between the trimmed V and J ends, which lost 3 bases and 14 bases, there was a span of 13 bases. The germline CDR1 and CDR2 sequences are LNHDA and SQIVND (reference sequence). This CDR3 spans 11 amino acids. The CDR3 loop is CASSIRTVIYF. The CDR3 DNA reads TGTGCCAGTAGTATCAGGACGGTGATATACTTC.

The V call is TRBV30, the J call TRBJ1-2, with a weak D call TRBD1 (5 bases). The ends were cut back, 8 bases at V and 2 bases at J, with 12 bases in the middle. Looked up from germline, CDR1 is GTSNPN and CDR2 is SVGIG (reference sequence). The CDR3 contains 12 residues. The CDR3, as DNA: TGTGCCAACAGGTGGCAAAACTATGGCTACACCTTC. It encodes CANRWQNYGYTF.

The V call is TRBV18, the J call TRBJ2-7; tentative D call: TRBD2 (7 bases). Trimming pared 4 bases from V and 3 bases from J, leaving 13 bases between. CDR3 length: 14 residues. Per germline, CDR1 KGHSH and CDR2 LQKENI. In DNA form, the CDR3 reads TGTGCCAGCTCACGGCGCGGGGGCAACTACGAGCAGTACTTC. This encodes CASSRRGGNYEQYF. The full variable domain, completed using reference TRBV18 and TRBJ2-7, is NAGVMQNPRHLVRRRGQEARLRCSPMKGHSHVYWYRQLPEEGLKFMVYLQKENIIDESGMPKERFSAEFPKEGPSILRIQQVVRGDSAAYFCASSRRGGNYEQYFGPGTRLTVT.

This clone was observed a few times. The chain is built from TRBV25-1 and TRBJ1-3; D unclear. Trimming took 8 bases from V and 8 from J, leaving 7 bases between them. Germline CDR1 and CDR2: MGHDK and SYGVNS. This CDR3 has 10 residues. The DNA of the CDR3 is TGTGCCAGCTCGAGGGACACCATATATTTT. This gives the protein CASSRDTIYF.

The chain uses TRBV6-4 and TRBJ2-7; 8 nucleotides match TRBD2. The CDR3 length is 14 residues. V shed 5 bases and J 2 bases; nucleotides not matched to a gene: 5. Germline CDR1 is MRHNA and CDR2 is SNTAGT. For the CDR3, the DNA is TGTGCCAGCAGTATACTAGCGGTTCCCTACGAGCAGTACTTC. It is translated as CASSILAVPYEQYF.

The chain employs TRBV19 and TRBJ2-1, with 11 bases fitting TRBD2. Germline CDR1 LNHDA, CDR2 SQIVND (reference sequence). CDR3 size: 16 residues. V gave up 5 bases and J gave up 4 bases; unmatched junction bases: 7. CDR3 coding DNA: TGTGCCAGTAGTGGGACTAGCGGAGGGGGATACAATGAGCAGTTCTTC. The encoded protein is CASSGTSGGGYNEQFF. Complete variable domain (other parts from reference TRBV19 and TRBJ2-1): DGGITQSPKYLFRKEGQNVTLSCEQNLNHDAMYWYRQDPGQGLRLIYYSQIVNDFQKGDIAEGYSVSREKKESFPLTVTSAQKNPTAFYLCASSGTSGGGYNEQFFGPGTRLTVL.

The rearrangement uses TRBV9 and TRBJ1-6; D unresolved. Per the germline V gene, CDR1 is SGDLS and CDR2 is YYNGEE. The CDR3 runs 14 residues. V lost 5 bases and J 6 bases, leaving 12 bases between the germline ends. CDR3 bases: TGTGCCAGCAGTGCCGCGGTCCTTAATTCACCCCTCCACTTT. It translates to CASSAAVLNSPLHF.

This clone was counted between two and nine times. The rearrangement joins TRBV5-5 to TRBJ1-2, with 7 bases that match TRBD1. The CDR3 consists of 15 residues. With V trimmed by 3 bases and J by 0 bases, 5 bases remained unmatched. Germline V gene sequence: CDR1 SGHKS, CDR2 YYEKEE (reference sequence). CDR3 sequence: CASSSSDRTNYGYTF. The CDR3 DNA reads TGTGCCAGCAGCTCATCGGACAGGACTAACTATGGCTACACCTTC.

This clone was recorded once. The chain has TRBV10-2 and TRBJ1-2; TRBD1 is a possible D gene (6 bases). Trimming removed 5 bases at V and 4 bases at J, with 11 bases between. Germline V CDR1 and CDR2: WSHSY, SAAADI. The CDR3 is 13 amino acids. CDR3 DNA: TGCGCCAGCAGTCCAGACAGGACCTATGGCTACACCTTC. It specifies CASSPDRTYGYTF.

The V gene is TRBV5-1, the J gene TRBJ1-4; a possible D gene is TRBD1 (5 bases). This CDR3 is 13 amino acids long. Germline V lookup: CDR1 SGHRS, CDR2 YFSETQ. V was pared by 4 bases and J by 7 bases, with 11 bases between. The CDR3 region is CASSQGGTEKLFF. For the CDR3, the DNA is TGCGCCAGCAGCCAGGGTGGGACTGAAAAACTGTTTTTT.

This clone has only one observation. The rearrangement uses TRBV7-3 and TRBJ2-7; tentatively, D is TRBD1 or TRBD2 (5 bases each). V gave up 2 bases and J gave up 8 bases, with 13 bases separating them. This CDR3 comprises 13 residues. CDR1 is SGHTA and CDR2 is FQGTGA in the germline V gene. The CDR3 region is CASSLGRENKQYF. The CDR3 DNA reads as TGTGCCAGCAGCTTAGGCAGGGAGAACAAGCAGTACTTC.

This chain uses TRBV7-8 with TRBJ2-1; D not certain. The CDR3 has 16 residues. V lost 0 bases to trimming and J lost 0 bases, with 9 bases between them. The V gene's germline CDR1 is SGHVS and CDR2 FQNEAQ. CDR3 sequence reads: CASSLAWLDSYNEQFF. CDR3 DNA: TGTGCCAGCAGCTTAGCATGGCTAGACTCCTACAATGAGCAGTTCTTC.

The rearrangement uses TRBV7-2 and TRBJ2-7; 11 bases line up with TRBD2. The trim removed 1 base at V and 3 bases at J, leaving 5 bases unmatched. Germline V gene lookup returns CDR1 SGHTA and CDR2 FQGNSA. The CDR3 is 16 amino acids. In DNA, the CDR3 is TGTGCCAGCAGCTTAGGGCTCGGGACTAGCGGCTACGAGCAGTACTTC. Translated, it gives CASSLGLGTSGYEQYF.

As to this clone: The CDR3 does not end in the conserved phenylalanine or tryptophan, so this is likely a read error. The DNA is left out, because the CDR3 cannot be placed on it with certainty; the CDR3 is given as TCRdb lists it. This chain links TRBV28 with TRBJ2-7. Germline V gene lookup returns CDR1 MDHEN and CDR2 SYDVKM. With termini counted, the CDR3 has 13 amino acids. CDR3 protein: CASSFQNDAGSEI.